A single sample gave rise to the 12 T cell receptor beta chains below, sequenced in a study of T cell changes during pregnancy in multiple sclerosis. Libraries were prepared by immunoSEQ multiplex PCR; TCRdb keeps only in-frame clonotypes and omits some of them. The table records approximately 88,000 clones, 85% to 95% of them present only once. Source: peripheral blood, taken in the third trimester of pregnancy. Receptor source: a female donor with multiple sclerosis, enrolled in a pregnancy study.

The V gene is TRBV7-8, the J gene TRBJ1-1; D may be TRBD1 (6 bases). Germline assignment: CDR1 SGHVS and CDR2 FQNEAQ. V lost 2 bases and J 0 bases, leaving 16 bases between the germline ends. The length of the CDR3 is 17 residues. The CDR3 here is CASSLMGAGSLNTEAFF. The CDR3 region has the DNA TGTGCCAGCAGCTTAATGGGGGCGGGCTCCCTGAACACTGAAGCTTTCTTT.

The V and J genes are TRBV6-5 and TRBJ2-7; 8 nucleotides agree with TRBD2. The CDR3 is 15 amino acids. The V and J ends lost 6 bases and 0 bases, in that order; junction bases with no gene match: 7. Per germline, CDR1 MNHEY and CDR2 SVGAGI. The CDR3 sequence: CASRTIAGSSYEQYF. CDR3 sequence (DNA): TGTGCCAGCAGAACTATAGCGGGAAGCTCCTACGAGCAGTACTTC.

The chain links TRBV13 to TRBJ2-5; D gene unclear. V lost 0 bases and J lost 4, with 6 bases in between. The CDR3 is 13 residues long. The germline V gene encodes CDR1 PRHDT and CDR2 FYEKMQ (reference sequence). CDR3 protein: CASSLGVIETQYF. CDR3 coding DNA: TGTGCCAGCAGCTTAGGCGTTATAGAGACCCAGTACTTC.

The gene calls are TRBV11-2 and TRBJ2-1; 15 nucleotides line up with TRBD2. V shed 1 base, J shed 8 bases, and the junction held 9 bases outside the gene matches. This CDR3 is built from 18 residues. Germline loops: CDR1 SGHAT, CDR2 FQNNGV. The chain's CDR3 is CASSLAWTSGRAVDEQFF. The CDR3 DNA reads as TGTGCCAGCAGCTTAGCTTGGACTAGCGGGAGGGCCGTGGATGAGCAGTTCTTC.

This clone was picked up one time. The chain is built from TRBV6-1 and TRBJ2-7; D is undetermined. This CDR3 region has 13 residues. The germline V gene encodes CDR1 MNHNS and CDR2 SASEGT. V was pared by 4 bases and J by 1 base, with 8 bases between. DNA of the CDR3: TGTGCCAGCAGTGGCAGTCCGTCCTACGAGCAGTACTTC. This gives the protein CASSGSPSYEQYF.

CDR3: CASSPTQTGRLLSGANVLTF. The DNA of the CDR3 is TGTGCCAGCAGTCCTACCCAGACAGGGAGGTTGTTGTCCGGGGCCAACGTCCTGACTTTC. The chain has TRBV27 and TRBJ2-6, with D possibly TRBD1 on 7 matching bases. Deletions cut 5 bases from V and 4 bases from J, with 27 bases between. The CDR3 runs to 20 residues. Germline-derived CDR1 and CDR2 are MNHEY and SMNVEV (reference sequence). Using reference TRBV27 and TRBJ2-6 for the parts outside the CDR3, the full variable domain is EAQVTQNPRYLITVTGKKLTVTCSQNMNHEYMSWYRQDPGLGLRQIYYSMNVEVTDKGDVPEGYKVSRKEKRNFPLILESPSPNQTSLYFCASSPTQTGRLLSGANVLTFGAGSRLTVL.

This CDR3 reads CASSLGTAQETQYF. CDR3 nucleotide sequence: TGTGCCAGCAGCTTAGGAACAGCTCAAGAGACCCAGTACTTC. V is TRBV7-9 and J is TRBJ2-5; D remains ambiguous. The germline CDR1 and CDR2 sequences are SEHNR and FQNEAQ (reference sequence). This CDR3 region has 14 residues. Between the trimmed V and J ends, which lost 1 base and 2 bases, there was a span of 8 bases.

V and J are TRBV28 and TRBJ1-1; D remains unclear. The germline CDR1 and CDR2 sequences are MDHEN and SYDVKM. CDR3 size: 15 residues. V shed 7 bases and J shed 0 bases, with 15 bases lying between them. The CDR3 nucleotides are TGTGCCAGCATCCCTACGTGGCAGGTGAACACTGAAGCTTTCTTT. Residues: CASIPTWQVNTEAFF.

The V call is TRBV13, the J call TRBJ1-1; D unclear. Trimming took 2 bases from V and 9 from J, leaving 7 bases between them. This CDR3 is 11 amino acids long. Germline V gene sequence: CDR1 PRHDT, CDR2 FYEKMQ (reference sequence). The DNA of the CDR3 is TGTGCCAGCAGCTTAAGCGGACAAGCTTTCTTT. Amino acid sequence: CASSLSGQAFF. Using reference TRBV13 and TRBJ1-1 for the parts outside the CDR3, the full variable domain is AAGVIQSPRHLIKEKRETATLKCYPIPRHDTVYWYQQGPGQDPQFLISFYEKMQSDKGSIPDRFSAQQFSDYHSELNMSSLELGDSALYFCASSLSGQAFFGQGTRLTVV.

The chain carries TRBV4-3 and TRBJ2-3, with 7 bases identical to TRBD2. The CDR3 runs 17 residues. Germline CDR1 and CDR2: LGHNA and YSLEER. V lost 0 bases and J lost 3; bases outside the gene matches: 9. The DNA for the CDR3 is TGCGCCAGCAGCCAAGATTGGGGCGGGAGCTGGACAGATACGCAGTATTTT. Its translation is CASSQDWGGSWTDTQYF.

V is TRBV25-1 and J is TRBJ2-1; D gene ambiguous. Germline lookup yields CDR1 MGHDK and CDR2 SYGVNS. This CDR3 has 14 amino acids. Trimming left V 1 base short and J 3 bases short, with 7 bases between. The DNA for the CDR3 is TGTGCCAGCAGTGAATCCCGCGTCTACAATGAGCAGTTCTTC. Its translation is CASSESRVYNEQFF.

In DNA, the CDR3 is TGTGCCAGCAGCTTAGGCCGTGGGGCGCAGTCTGGAAACACCATATATTTT. Translation gives CASSLGRGAQSGNTIYF. This chain uses TRBV13 with TRBJ1-3; D may be TRBD1 (5 bases). Trimming removed 0 bases from V and 1 base from J, with 13 bases in between. This CDR3 region has 17 residues. Germline CDR1 PRHDT, CDR2 FYEKMQ (reference sequence).